Only one count was recorded for the clone carrying this TCR beta chain. V was pared by 10 bases and J by 2 bases, with 31 bases of the junction left unmatched. The CDR3 is 21 amino acids. In germline, CDR1 is SNHLY, CDR2 FYNNEI. The data stem from a study of blood T cell repertoires in COVID-19. Assay: immunoSEQ multiplex PCR; the TCRdb copy retains only in-frame clones and omits some. The repertoire has 90,000 to 120,000 clones, 85% to 90% of them found once; the top ten carry roughly 4.6%. The specimen was peripheral blood. The clonotype comes from a human donor in a cohort sampled during active COVID-19. The chain combines TRBV2 with TRBJ2-7, with 8 bases that match TRBD1. CDR3 bases: TGTGCCACTACAGGGGGGACTGATAGAGATGGGGTACAGGTAATAACCTACGAGCAGTACTTC. Amino acid sequence: CATTGGTDRDGVQVITYEQYF.